These 13 T cell receptor beta chains share one sample of origin, sequenced in a study of spatial heterogeneity in lung cancer. As to time point: sample taken at primary tumor resection. Their antigens are not known. Study findings and constraints: Counts of expanded intratumoral alpha and beta TCRs tracked tumor mutation counts.

TCRdb recomputed calls from the 5' RACE reads with MiXCR, one row per CDR3 protein. The sample gives about 5,300 distinct CDR3 sequences, roughly 7.4% of which show up once; under 50% is in the top ten. Sequencing was performed on lung tumor tissue, taken at surgery. Source of these receptors: a male donor with early-stage non-small cell lung cancer.

This clonotype has more than one count but fewer than ten. The chain links TRBV6-6 to TRBJ2-3; 14 positions match TRBD2. CDR3 length: 21 amino acids. V dropped 0 bases and J dropped 1; count of bases not matched to a gene: 12. CDR1 is MNHNY, CDR2 SVGAGI, per germline (reference sequence). DNA for the CDR3: TGTGCCAGCAGTTACTCGTTTCGTGGGACTAGCGGGAGCGCTGGCACAGATACGCAGTATTTT. Encoded protein: CASSYSFRGTSGSAGTDTQYF.

This clonotype was counted many times. The CDR3 loop is CSALRTGARDTQYF. The DNA for the CDR3 is TGCAGTGCTCTGCGGACAGGGGCCAGAGATACGCAGTATTTT. V is TRBV20-1 and J is TRBJ2-3; 9 bases are shared with TRBD1. There are 14 residues in the CDR3. Germline CDR1 DFQATT, CDR2 SNEGSKA (reference sequence). The junction had 8 bases not matched to a gene; V was cut back by 5 bases and J by 5 bases.

This clonotype was found many times. This chain connects TRBV3-1 to TRBJ2-5; a weak D match, TRBD1 (5 bases). V dropped 3 bases and J dropped 5 bases, with 7 bases sitting between them. Per the germline V gene, CDR1 is LGHDT and CDR2 is YNNKEL (reference sequence). The CDR3 runs to 12 residues. CDR3 loop: CASSHRAETQYF. For the CDR3, the DNA is TGTGCCAGCAGCCACAGGGCGGAGACCCAGTACTTC.

The V call is TRBV6-1, the J call TRBJ2-1, with TRBD2 as a possible D gene (7 bases). Between the trimmed V and J ends, which lost 8 bases and 0 bases, there was a span of 14 bases. The CDR3 length is 15 residues. Germline CDR1 is MNHNS and CDR2 is SASEGT. The CDR3 loop reads CASGGGVSSYNEQFF. As DNA, the CDR3 is TGTGCCAGCGGAGGGGGGGTAAGCTCCTACAATGAGCAGTTCTTC.

This clonotype is medium-sized by share. The chain has TRBV7-2 and TRBJ2-1; the D call may be TRBD1 or TRBD2 (6 bases each). The CDR3 consists of 13 residues. Per the germline V gene, CDR1 is SGHTA and CDR2 is FQGNSA. Trimming pared 3 bases from V and 15 bases from J, leaving 18 bases between. CDR3 in amino acids: CASSFPGAPGAFF. The CDR3 nucleotides read TGTGCCAGCAGCTTCCCGGGGGCCCCGGGGGCGTTCTTC.

In its sample, this clonotype was seen many times. The chain is built from TRBV4-3 and TRBJ1-3; 10 bases are shared with TRBD1. Germline V gene data show CDR1 as LGHNA and CDR2 as YSLEER. Germline trimming cut 5 bases from V and 7 bases from J; bases unmatched to any gene: 5. The CDR3 is made up of 14 amino acids. The CDR3 sequence: CASSYGTGENTIYF. In nucleotides, the CDR3 is TGCGCCAGCAGCTATGGGACAGGGGAGAACACCATATATTTT.

This clonotype is classed as medium-sized. The V gene is TRBV11-1, the J gene TRBJ2-3; TRBD2 agrees at 9 bases. V shed 2 bases, J shed 2 bases, and the junction held 2 bases outside the gene matches. The CDR3 extends over 15 amino acids. The germline CDR1 and CDR2 sequences are SGHAT and FQDESV (reference sequence). CDR3 amino acids: CASSLLAGPTDTQYF. In DNA, the CDR3 is TGTGCCAGCAGCTTACTAGCGGGACCCACAGATACGCAGTATTTT.

The genes are TRBV12-3 or TRBV12-4 and TRBJ2-1; 8 positions match TRBD2. After removal of 3 bases from V and 7 bases from J, the junction contained 8 bases not matched to a gene. The CDR3 is made up of 15 amino acids. CDR3 residues: CASSFGLAGRNEQFF. The CDR3 DNA sequence: TGTGCCAGCAGTTTCGGGTTAGCGGGACGGAATGAGCAGTTCTTC.

Ten or more counts support this clonotype. In DNA form, the CDR3 reads TGCAGCGTTCGGACAGGGGCTAACTATGGCTACACCTTC. It yields the protein CSVRTGANYGYTF. V gene TRBV29-1 combines with J gene TRBJ1-2, with 9 bases identical to TRBD1. CDR1 is SQVTM, CDR2 ANQGSEA, per germline. J gave up 0 bases and V 5 bases, and 1 base lay outside the gene matches. The CDR3 extends over 13 amino acids. Complete variable domain (other parts from reference TRBV29-1 and TRBJ1-2): SAVISQKPSRDICQRGTSLTIQCQVDSQVTMMFWYRQQPGQSLTLIATANQGSEATYESGFVIDKFPISRPNLTFSTLTVSNMSPEDSSIYLCSVRTGANYGYTFGSGTRLTVV.

Within the sample, this clonotype is medium-sized. The chain combines TRBV4-2 with TRBJ2-5; either TRBD1 or TRBD2 may supply D (5 bases each). V was cut by 2 bases and J by 7 bases, with 23 bases left in between. Germline V gene lookup returns CDR1 LGHNA and CDR2 YNFKEQ. CDR3 length: 17 amino acids. CDR3 DNA sequence: TGTGCCAGCAGCCAATCCTTGGGGACGCAGGGATTCGCGACCCAGTACTTC. Encoded protein: CASSQSLGTQGFATQYF.

This rearrangement joins TRBV7-2 to TRBJ2-2; TRBD2 is a possible D gene (5 bases). Germline V gene lookup returns CDR1 SGHTA and CDR2 FQGNSA. Trimming took off 5 bases at V and 4 bases at J, with 14 bases between the two ends. CDR3 size: 15 residues. The CDR3 region is CASSHGLRSTGELFF. The CDR3 DNA sequence: TGTGCCAGCAGCCATGGACTGCGCTCCACCGGGGAGCTGTTTTTT.

This clonotype appeared many times. The rearrangement links TRBV20-1 to TRBJ2-3; TRBD1 agrees at 7 bases. Germline V lookup: CDR1 DFQATT, CDR2 SNEGSKA (reference sequence). There are 14 residues in the CDR3. The CDR3 nucleotides are TGCAGCGAACAGGGGAGCCCTCCACAGGATACGCAGTATTTT. Its protein is CSEQGSPPQDTQYF.

This clonotype was observed a handful of times. The rearrangement joins TRBV11-2 to TRBJ2-1; 7 nucleotides match TRBD2. Germline V CDR1 and CDR2: SGHAT, FQNNGV. This CDR3 has 16 amino acids. V was pared by 4 bases and J by 0 bases, with 6 bases of the junction left unmatched. The chain's CDR3 is CASSSTGGSSYNEQFF. The CDR3 region has the DNA TGTGCCAGCAGCTCCACGGGCGGGAGCTCCTACAATGAGCAGTTCTTC.